This T cell receptor (beta chain) was documented in a study of blood T cell repertoires in COVID-19 (dated by TCRdb to the early 2020s). A note on the overall study: Samples covering the acute and convalescent phases of COVID-19 were provided by collaborators in the United States, Italy and Spain. Sample metadata almost always included a de-identified subject ID, COVID-19 status, age in years and sex. The material from the prospective study consisted of cDNA or gDNA derived from T cells, B-cell-depleted T cells, or PBMCs. The dataset comprised deeply sampled blood TCRbeta repertoires from subjects exposed to, actively infected with, or recovered from COVID-19. Where HLA class I and class II types were available, the types were taken from metadata supplied by the sample provider, not from assay-based typing. The samples were drawn from the first 160 participants of the ongoing ImmuneRACE study and from some 1,300 subjects provided by 6 global collaborators. A freely available public database, intended as a resource for researchers studying the immune response to SARS-CoV-2, is where the repertoires were released. Broader findings and caveats from the paper: The quantity of clinical and demographic metadata differed by source and by participant and was supplied without curation.

Its CDR3 holds 17 amino acids, cysteine through phenylalanine. The sequence is cut down to CDR3 DNA, 51 bases in frame from base 1. V and J lose 5 bases and 0 bases, and a span of 18 bases separates them. CDR1 and CDR2, looked up from the germline V gene, are SGHAT and FQNNGV. The immunoSEQ Assay, a bias-controlled multiplex PCR, was used to amplify TCRbeta CDR3 regions from genomic DNA. On the study's bioinformatics: The number of nucleated cells in each sample was estimated by amplification of reference gene primers within the assay. To quantify the absolute abundance of each unique TCRbeta CDR3 rearrangement, sequence reads were collapsed and filtered. Productive Simpson clonality was computed per sample as the square root of Simpson's diversity index over productive rearrangements. This immuneACCESS table, as held by TCRdb, lists in-frame sequences with V and J called but not all clones. Of the missing ones, under half trace to an unresolved V gene in checked studies; the others have no known cause. V and J calls and clone size are those listed in that table; D and trimming were worked out from the DNA. For this sample the table gives fewer than 200,000 clones, of which about 85% were detected only once. The top ten constitute more than 0.85% of the sample.

As concerns this clone: Its antigen remains unidentified. Base qualities are not provided; no much larger clone lies one nucleotide away.

Collaborating institutions collected whole blood in K2EDTA tubes following their own protocols. For TCRbeta analysis, collaborators shipped samples in one of three forms: frozen whole blood, isolated PBMCs, or DNA extracted from either of those sample types. The sequencing sample was made of peripheral blood. The origin of this receptor is a man between 35 and 55 years old with acute or convalescent COVID-19. The chain is encoded by TRBV11-2 joined to TRBJ2-3, with TRBD2 as a weak D call on 6 bases. The DNA is TGTGCCAGCAGCCCATACTCCCCAGGGACTAGCACAGATACGCAGTATTTT. The translation is CASSPYSPGTSTDTQYF.